This TCR beta chain was identified during a study of blood T cells in healthy people across ages. Each sample gave at least 6.5 million isolated PBMCs. Per individual sample, total RNA of at least 5 micrograms was extracted. Using a J-beta primer mix together with a sample-barcoded 5' primer, a second PCR was run for about 6 to 12 cycles. With 12 random nucleotides, a template-switch adaptor tagged each individual cDNA molecule. Each CDR3 protein gets one entry after TCRdb re-called the 5' RACE reads with MiXCR. Of about 900,000 distinct CDR3 sequences listed, approximately 59% are singletons. This clonotype showed up just a few times. From germline, CDR1 is SGHTA and CDR2 FQGNSA. The CDR3 totals 14 residues. J was trimmed by 4 bases and V by 6 bases; bases with no gene match: 6.

V gene TRBV7-2 combines with J gene TRBJ1-2, with 9 nucleotides matching TRBD1. Sample: blood. The TCR was taken from a young man in good health. This chain's CDR3 is CASRPTGGAYGYTF. In DNA, the CDR3 is TGTGCCAGCAGACCTACAGGGGGCGCCTATGGCTACACCTTC.